These 20 T cell receptor beta chains came from one sample sequenced in a study of T cell responses to AZD1222 COVID-19 vaccine. Clones were sequenced by immunoSEQ multiplex PCR, and TCRdb holds only the in-frame ones, with some missing. Here the sample spans approximately 75,000 clones, 75% to 90% being singletons. Material: peripheral blood, obtained 28 days after the second AZD1222 dose. All receptors derive from an adult who received the AZD1222 COVID-19 vaccine.

This rearrangement joins TRBV7-2 to TRBJ2-7; 8 bases map to TRBD1. V dropped 3 bases and J dropped 6; count of bases not matched to a gene: 4. In germline, CDR1 is SGHTA, CDR2 FQGNSA. This CDR3 contains 13 residues. The CDR3 loop is CASSLDRAGEQYF. The DNA of the CDR3 is TGTGCCAGCAGCTTGGACAGGGCAGGCGAGCAGTACTTC.

This clone is classed as medium-sized. J is TRBJ1-1 and V is TRBV28, with D perhaps TRBD1 (5 bases). The V and J ends lost 5 bases and 9 bases respectively, with 19 bases between them. The CDR3 has 14 residues. From germline, CDR1 is MDHEN and CDR2 SYDVKM. The CDR3 region has the DNA TGTGCCAGCAGTCGCAGGGCAGTCTGGGCCCAAGCTTTCTTT. It codes for CASSRRAVWAQAFF.

This clone is a singleton in its sample. The J gene is TRBJ1-1, the V gene TRBV30, with TRBD1 matching over 8 bases. V shed 0 bases and J 1 base; nucleotides not matched to a gene: 1. The CDR3 is made up of 14 amino acids. The germline V gene has CDR1 GTSNPN and CDR2 SVGIG (reference sequence). CDR3 DNA sequence: TGTGCCTGGAGTGTACAGGGGGGGAACACTGAAGCTTTCTTT. Translated, it gives CAWSVQGGNTEAFF.

CDR3 nucleotide sequence: TGTGCCAGCAGTTACTCGTACGTGAACACTGAAGCTTTCTTT. Amino acid sequence: CASSYSYVNTEAFF. The rearrangement uses TRBV6-2 or TRBV6-3 and TRBJ1-1; D is uncertain. CDR3 length: 14 residues. V was pared by 0 bases and J by 0 bases, with 5 bases between. CDR1 and CDR2 (germline): MNHEY, SVGEGT.

The CDR3 protein is CASSPTGLVTYEQYF. Written as DNA, the CDR3 is TGTGCCAGCAGCCCAACCGGTCTAGTCACCTACGAGCAGTACTTC. The chain employs TRBV7-9 and TRBJ2-7; no definite D call. The CDR3 has 15 residues. Germline V gene lookup returns CDR1 SEHNR and CDR2 FQNEAQ (reference sequence). The germline V and J ends were trimmed by 5 bases and 2 bases, with 16 bases remaining between them.

This clone was recorded a few times. This chain uses TRBV30 with TRBJ1-4; D is perhaps TRBD1 (5 bases). CDR1 is GTSNPN and CDR2 is SVGIG in the germline V gene (reference sequence). The CDR3 contains 13 residues. V gave up 1 base and J gave up 8 bases, with 11 bases separating them. The CDR3 here is CAWSGGAYEKLFF. CDR3 coding DNA: TGTGCCTGGAGTGGCGGGGCATACGAAAAACTGTTTTTT.

The chain carries TRBV6-5 and TRBJ2-1; D may match TRBD1 or TRBD2 (5 bases each). CDR3 length: 14 amino acids. Germline values: CDR1 MNHEY, CDR2 SVGAGI. Trimming removed 8 bases at V and 9 bases at J, with 20 bases between. CDR3 in DNA: TGTGCCAGCGGAAATACAGTTGGGGACGGTGAGCAGTTCTTC. Translating it yields CASGNTVGDGEQFF.

CDR3 nucleotides: TGTGCCAGCAGCCAAGCTGGGTCTGGGGCCTATAATTCACCCCTCCACTTT. It is translated as CASSQAGSGAYNSPLHF. The chain is built from TRBV4-2 and TRBJ1-6; no reliable D call. Trimming stripped 1 base from V and 2 bases from J, with 12 bases between. The CDR3 totals 17 residues. Germline CDR1 reads LGHNA; CDR2 reads YNFKEQ.

The rearrangement joins TRBV12-3 or TRBV12-4 to TRBJ2-3; possibly TRBD2 for D (5 bases). The V end lost 3 bases, the J end lost 7 bases, and 5 bases lay between the germline ends. This CDR3 has 11 amino acids. CDR3 bases: TGTGCCAGCAGTTTGGACTATACGCAGTATTTT. Protein: CASSLDYTQYF.

The rearrangement links TRBV6-1 to TRBJ1-2; 7 positions match TRBD1. The germline gives CDR1 MNHNS, CDR2 SASEGT. V was clipped by 1 base and J by 7 bases; unmatched bases: 3. There are 13 residues in the CDR3. The chain's CDR3 is CASSEEGAGGYTF. In nucleotides, the CDR3 is TGTGCCAGCAGTGAAGAGGGGGCGGGTGGCTACACCTTC.

The V call is TRBV5-6, the J call TRBJ1-2; no definite D call. The ends were cut back, 5 bases at V and 5 bases at J, with 13 bases in the middle. CDR3 size: 13 residues. Germline V gene data show CDR1 as SGHDT and CDR2 as YYEEEE. This CDR3 reads CASSLANGYGYTF. Written as DNA, the CDR3 is TGTGCCAGCAGTCTTGCCAACGGGTATGGCTACACCTTC.

The J gene is TRBJ2-5, the V gene TRBV3-1 (or the pseudogene TRBV3-2); weak D call: TRBD2 (7 bases). Looked up from germline, CDR1 is LGHDT and CDR2 is YNNKEL (reference sequence). The CDR3 covers 16 residues. Between the trimmed V and J ends, which lost 10 bases and 2 bases, there was a span of 23 bases. CDR3 DNA: TGTGCCACCGGTCCCTTGGGGGGGCCACTACAAGAGACCCAGTACTTC. Translation: CATGPLGGPLQETQYF.

The chain is built from TRBV28 and TRBJ1-2; no firm D call. The germline V gene has CDR1 MDHEN and CDR2 SYDVKM. Trimming pared 6 bases from V and 4 bases from J, leaving 18 bases between. This CDR3 has 15 amino acids. The CDR3 is CASRFDLTGGYGYTF. CDR3 coding DNA: TGTGCCAGCAGATTCGACCTCACCGGCGGCTATGGCTACACCTTC.

The chain couples TRBV2 to TRBJ1-1, with 9 positions matching TRBD1. Per germline, CDR1 SNHLY and CDR2 FYNNEI. The J segment lost 10 bases and the V segment lost 5 bases, leaving 2 bases of the junction unmatched. The length of the CDR3 is 11 residues. The CDR3 sequence is CASSMDRGAFF. CDR3 in DNA: TGTGCCAGCAGTATGGACAGGGGAGCTTTCTTT.

The chain carries TRBV3-1 (or the pseudogene TRBV3-2) and TRBJ1-1, with D unclear. The CDR3 is made up of 13 amino acids. Germline values: CDR1 LGHDT, CDR2 YNNKEL (reference sequence). Trimming left V 1 base short and J 6 bases short, with 9 bases between. CDR3 in amino acids: CASSQGPAAEAFF. The CDR3 DNA is TGTGCCAGCAGCCAAGGGCCCGCGGCTGAAGCTTTCTTT.

This clone was detected only once. This chain links TRBV7-2 with TRBJ2-2; unclear D gene. This CDR3 comprises 16 residues. The V gene's germline CDR1 is SGHTA and CDR2 FQGNSA. V was pared by 5 bases and J by 3 bases, with 16 bases between. The CDR3 DNA reads TGTGCCAGCAGCCCACTCGTCCCGGCTTACACCGGGGAGCTGTTTTTT. Translated: CASSPLVPAYTGELFF.

The V and J genes are TRBV5-1 and TRBJ2-3; 14 bases fit TRBD2. The germline CDR1 and CDR2 sequences are SGHRS and YFSETQ. The CDR3 is 16 residues long. Losses at the gene ends were 4 bases for V and 3 bases for J; bases not matched to a gene: 4. The CDR3 spells CASSAGLAGGTDTQYF. Written as DNA, the CDR3 is TGCGCCAGCAGCGCCGGACTAGCGGGGGGTACAGATACGCAGTATTTT.

This clone has more than one count but fewer than ten. The chain joins TRBV5-5 to TRBJ1-5, with a possible D match to TRBD1 (5 bases). The germline CDR1 and CDR2 sequences are SGHKS and YYEKEE (reference sequence). The V end lost 0 bases, the J end lost 7 bases, and 14 bases lay between the germline ends. This CDR3 comprises 15 residues. The CDR3 DNA follows: TGTGCCAGCAGCTTGGTATCAGACGGGGGGCAGCCCCAGCATTTT. Its translation is CASSLVSDGGQPQHF.

The chain carries TRBV5-5 and TRBJ1-6; D is uncertain. V was clipped by 2 bases and J by 10 bases, with 10 bases between them. Germline CDR1 reads SGHKS; CDR2 reads YYEKEE (reference sequence). This CDR3 contains 13 residues. CDR3 DNA sequence: TGTGCCAGCAGCTTCCCCATAGGGTCACCCCTCCACTTT. It encodes CASSFPIGSPLHF.

The gene calls are TRBV18 and TRBJ1-2, with no clear D. This CDR3 comprises 14 residues. Germline loops: CDR1 KGHSH, CDR2 LQKENI. Trimming stripped 3 bases from V and 0 bases from J, with 8 bases between. CDR3 DNA sequence: TGTGCCAGCTCACCTCGGGAGTCTAACTATGGCTACACCTTC. This translates into CASSPRESNYGYTF.